One and the same sample provided the 3 T cell receptor beta chains below, sequenced in a study of cytomegalovirus exposure and HLA in healthy donors. The PCR had 60 Vbeta and 13 Jbeta primers. Repertoires were generated with immunoSEQ multiplex PCR, while TCRdb's copy carries only in-frame clones and drops some. The table records about 120,000 clones, approximately 80% of them present only once. The sample consisted of PBMCs. Every receptor here comes from a man between 18 and 35 years old in good health and CMV-seropositive.

This clone was picked up one time. Other nucleotide sequences from this sample produce the same CDR3. J is TRBJ1-1 and V is TRBV5-1; the D is unclear. Germline assignment: CDR1 SGHRS and CDR2 YFSETQ. V dropped 0 bases and J dropped 4 bases, with 4 bases sitting between them. The CDR3 runs 12 residues. The chain's CDR3 is CASSLASTEAFF. In DNA form, the CDR3 reads TGCGCCAGCAGCTTGGCTAGCACTGAAGCTTTCTTT.

The rearrangement links TRBV5-5 to TRBJ2-7; D is unresolved. From germline, CDR1 is SGHKS and CDR2 YYEKEE (reference sequence). This CDR3 has 12 residues. V lost 5 bases and J 3 bases, leaving 9 bases between the germline ends. The CDR3 region is CASSYDNYEQYF. CDR3 DNA sequence: TGTGCCAGCAGTTACGACAACTACGAGCAGTACTTC.

The chain links TRBV6-5 to TRBJ2-7; 10 bases fit TRBD1. The length of the CDR3 is 15 residues. Germline-derived CDR1 and CDR2 are MNHEY and SVGAGI. V gave up 5 bases and J gave up 4 bases; unmatched junction bases: 8. In DNA form, the CDR3 reads TGTGCCAGCAGTAAAACGACAGGGGGCGTATACGAGCAGTACTTC. Translation gives CASSKTTGGVYEQYF.